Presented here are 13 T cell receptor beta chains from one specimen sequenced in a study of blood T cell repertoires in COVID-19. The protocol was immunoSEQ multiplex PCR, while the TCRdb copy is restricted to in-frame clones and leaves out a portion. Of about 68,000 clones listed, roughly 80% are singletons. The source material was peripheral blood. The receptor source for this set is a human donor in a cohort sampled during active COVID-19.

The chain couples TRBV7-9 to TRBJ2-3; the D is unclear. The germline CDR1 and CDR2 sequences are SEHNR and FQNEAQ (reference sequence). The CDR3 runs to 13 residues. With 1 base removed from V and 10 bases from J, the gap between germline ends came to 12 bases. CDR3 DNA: TGTGCCAGCAGCTTAGAGGCGGATACGGCGCAGTATTTT. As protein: CASSLEADTAQYF.

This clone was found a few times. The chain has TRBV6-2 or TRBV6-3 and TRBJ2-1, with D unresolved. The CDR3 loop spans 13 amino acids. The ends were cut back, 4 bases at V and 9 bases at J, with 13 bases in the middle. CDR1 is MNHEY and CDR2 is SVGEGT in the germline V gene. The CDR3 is CASSSHLIREQFF. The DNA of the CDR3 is TGTGCCAGCAGTTCCCATCTAATCCGTGAGCAGTTCTTC.

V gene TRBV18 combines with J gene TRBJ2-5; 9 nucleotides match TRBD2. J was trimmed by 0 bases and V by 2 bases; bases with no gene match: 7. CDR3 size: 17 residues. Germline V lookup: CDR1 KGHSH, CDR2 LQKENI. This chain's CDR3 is CASSPGLARGNQETQYF. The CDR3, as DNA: TGTGCCAGCTCACCAGGACTAGCGAGGGGGAACCAAGAGACCCAGTACTTC.

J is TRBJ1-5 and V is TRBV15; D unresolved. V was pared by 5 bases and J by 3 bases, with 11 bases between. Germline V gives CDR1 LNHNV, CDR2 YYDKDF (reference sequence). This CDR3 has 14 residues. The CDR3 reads CATSPERINQPQHF. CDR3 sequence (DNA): TGTGCCACCAGCCCTGAGAGGATCAATCAGCCCCAGCATTTT.

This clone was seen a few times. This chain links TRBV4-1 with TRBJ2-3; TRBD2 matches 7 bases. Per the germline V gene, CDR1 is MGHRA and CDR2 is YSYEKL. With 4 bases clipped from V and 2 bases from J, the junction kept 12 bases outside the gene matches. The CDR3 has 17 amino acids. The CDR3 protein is CASSLSRGGGLTDTQYF. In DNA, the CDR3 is TGCGCCAGCAGCCTCTCCCGTGGCGGGGGACTCACAGATACGCAGTATTTT.

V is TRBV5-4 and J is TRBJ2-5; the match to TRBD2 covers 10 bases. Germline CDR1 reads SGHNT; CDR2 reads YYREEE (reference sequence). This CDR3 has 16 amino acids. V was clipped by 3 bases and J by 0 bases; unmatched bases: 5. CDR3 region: CASSYSGRVYQETQYF. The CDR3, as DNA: TGTGCCAGCAGCTACAGCGGGAGGGTGTACCAAGAGACCCAGTACTTC.

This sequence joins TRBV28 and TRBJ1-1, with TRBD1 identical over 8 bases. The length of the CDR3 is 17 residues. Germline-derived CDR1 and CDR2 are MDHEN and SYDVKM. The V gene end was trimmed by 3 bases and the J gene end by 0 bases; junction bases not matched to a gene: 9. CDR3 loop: CASSLSGQVGLNTEAFF. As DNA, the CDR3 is TGTGCCAGCAGTTTGTCGGGACAGGTCGGGCTGAACACTGAAGCTTTCTTT.

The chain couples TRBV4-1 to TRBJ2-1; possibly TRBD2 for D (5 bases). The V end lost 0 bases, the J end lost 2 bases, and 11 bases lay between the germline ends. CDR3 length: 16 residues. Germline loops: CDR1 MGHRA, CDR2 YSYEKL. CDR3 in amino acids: CASSQDSSLPYNEQFF. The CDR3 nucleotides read TGCGCCAGCAGCCAAGATTCTAGCCTCCCCTACAATGAGCAGTTCTTC.

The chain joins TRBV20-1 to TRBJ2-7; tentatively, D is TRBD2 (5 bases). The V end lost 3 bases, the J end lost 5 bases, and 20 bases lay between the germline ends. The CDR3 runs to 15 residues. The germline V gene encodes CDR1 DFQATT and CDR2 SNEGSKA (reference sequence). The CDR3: CSASPPRTAEDEQYF. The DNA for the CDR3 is TGCAGTGCTAGTCCCCCTCGAACAGCGGAAGACGAGCAGTACTTC.

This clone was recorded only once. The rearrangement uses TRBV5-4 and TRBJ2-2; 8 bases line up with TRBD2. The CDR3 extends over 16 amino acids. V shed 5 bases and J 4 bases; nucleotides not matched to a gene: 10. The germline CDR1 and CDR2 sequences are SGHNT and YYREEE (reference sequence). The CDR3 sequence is CASRKAGGRGTGELFF. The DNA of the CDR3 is TGTGCCAGCAGGAAGGCGGGGGGTCGCGGCACCGGGGAGCTGTTTTTT.

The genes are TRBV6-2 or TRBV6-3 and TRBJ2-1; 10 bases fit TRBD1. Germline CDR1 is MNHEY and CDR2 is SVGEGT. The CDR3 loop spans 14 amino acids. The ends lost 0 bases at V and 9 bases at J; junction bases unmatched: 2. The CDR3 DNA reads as TGTGCCAGCAGTTACTCGGGACAGGGGTCTGAGCAGTTCTTC. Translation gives CASSYSGQGSEQFF.

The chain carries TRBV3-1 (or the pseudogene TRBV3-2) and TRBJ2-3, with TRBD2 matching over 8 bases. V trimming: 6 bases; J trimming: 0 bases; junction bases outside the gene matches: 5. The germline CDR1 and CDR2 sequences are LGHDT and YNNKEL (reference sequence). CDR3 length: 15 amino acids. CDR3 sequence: CASRHRGGSTDTQYF. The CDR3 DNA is TGTGCCAGCAGGCACCGGGGGGGAAGCACAGATACGCAGTATTTT.

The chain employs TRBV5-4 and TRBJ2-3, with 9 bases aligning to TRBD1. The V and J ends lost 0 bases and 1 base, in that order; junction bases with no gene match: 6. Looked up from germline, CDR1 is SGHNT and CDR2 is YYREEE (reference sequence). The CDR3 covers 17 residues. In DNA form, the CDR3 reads TGTGCCAGCAGCTTGGATGGGAGACAGGGGGGCACAGATACGCAGTATTTT. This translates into CASSLDGRQGGTDTQYF.